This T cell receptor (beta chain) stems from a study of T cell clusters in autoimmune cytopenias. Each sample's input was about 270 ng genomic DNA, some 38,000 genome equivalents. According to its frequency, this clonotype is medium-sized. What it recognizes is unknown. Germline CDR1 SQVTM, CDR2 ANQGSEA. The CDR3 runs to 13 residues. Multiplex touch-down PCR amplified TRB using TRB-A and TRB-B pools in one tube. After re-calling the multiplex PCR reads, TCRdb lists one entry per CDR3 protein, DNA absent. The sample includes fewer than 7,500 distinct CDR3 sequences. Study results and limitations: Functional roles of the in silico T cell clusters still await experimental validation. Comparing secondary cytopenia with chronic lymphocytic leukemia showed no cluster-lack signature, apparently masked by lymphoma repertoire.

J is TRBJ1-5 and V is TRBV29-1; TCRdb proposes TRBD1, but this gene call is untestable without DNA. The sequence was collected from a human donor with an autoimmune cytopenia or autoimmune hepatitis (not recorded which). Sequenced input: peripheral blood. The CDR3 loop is CSVGTGSNQPQHF. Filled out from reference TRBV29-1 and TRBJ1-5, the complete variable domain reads SAVISQKPSRDICQRGTSLTIQCQVDSQVTMMFWYRQQPGQSLTLIATANQGSEATYESGFVIDKFPISRPNLTFSTLTVSNMSPEDSSIYLCSVGTGSNQPQHFGDGTRLSIL.